These 29 T cell receptor beta chains were all obtained from the same sample, sequenced in a study of T-cell memory formation after mild COVID-19. TCRdb analysed the 5' RACE reads with MiXCR anew, one entry per CDR3 protein. The profile shows around 420,000 distinct CDR3 sequences, approximately 24% of them singletons. The source material was PBMCs or a T cell subset sorted from them (not recorded which). These receptor sequences come from an adult woman who had mild COVID-19 (a few samples of this study predate the infection). Cell type and time point are not known.

This clonotype was detected only a few times. In DNA form, the CDR3 reads TGTGCCAGCAGCTTAGGCGTTAACTTTTTAGTTGATGGCTACACCTTC. Protein sequence: CASSLGVNFLVDGYTF. The chain carries TRBV13 and TRBJ1-2; no clear D gene. The CDR3 consists of 16 residues. V was clipped by 0 bases and J by 6 bases, with 17 bases between them. The germline CDR1 and CDR2 sequences are PRHDT and FYEKMQ (reference sequence).

This clonotype was counted between two and nine times. The chain joins TRBV30 to TRBJ2-3, with a possible D match to TRBD2 (5 bases). V was pared by 4 bases and J by 2 bases, with 10 bases between. CDR1 GTSNPN and CDR2 SVGIG come from the germline V gene (reference sequence). There are 13 residues in the CDR3. CDR3 sequence (DNA): TGTGCCTGGAAAGAGGACTCCACAGATACGCAGTATTTT. It is translated as CAWKEDSTDTQYF.

This clonotype was seen many times. CDR3 sequence: CASSYLSVDNNEQFF. In nucleotides, the CDR3 is TGCGCCAGCAGCTACTTATCGGTTGATAACAATGAGCAGTTCTTC. J is TRBJ2-1 and V is TRBV5-1; D remains ambiguous. CDR1 and CDR2 from the germline V gene are SGHRS and YFSETQ. The CDR3 extends over 15 amino acids. V lost 3 bases and J lost 5, with 15 bases in between.

In this sample, this clonotype turned up a few times. The chain joins TRBV6-1 to TRBJ1-5, with TRBD1 identical over 10 bases. V shed 6 bases, J shed 5 bases, and the junction held 1 base outside the gene matches. The CDR3 runs to 13 residues. Germline loops: CDR1 MNHNS, CDR2 SASEGT. CDR3 sequence: CASSGTGDQPQHF. For the CDR3, the DNA is TGTGCCAGCAGCGGGACAGGGGATCAGCCCCAGCATTTT.

The chain couples TRBV7-9 to TRBJ2-1; no clear D. With 1 base removed from V and 4 bases from J, the gap between germline ends came to 5 bases. The CDR3 spans 13 residues. CDR1 is SEHNR, CDR2 FQNEAQ, per germline (reference sequence). CDR3 DNA: TGTGCCAGCAGCTTAGACGGTTACAATGAGCAGTTCTTC. The encoded protein is CASSLDGYNEQFF.

The chain employs TRBV30 and TRBJ2-3; D unresolved. From germline, CDR1 is GTSNPN and CDR2 SVGIG (reference sequence). This CDR3 spans 14 amino acids. V was cut by 0 bases and J by 0 bases, with 7 bases left in between. The CDR3, as DNA: TGTGCCTGGAGTGTTATTAGAAGCACAGATACGCAGTATTTT. Encoded protein: CAWSVIRSTDTQYF.

This clonotype showed up just a few times. This chain links TRBV5-1 with TRBJ2-7; 13 bases map to TRBD2. The germline gives CDR1 SGHRS, CDR2 YFSETQ. J was trimmed by 3 bases and V by 0 bases; bases with no gene match: 3. CDR3 length: 16 residues. The CDR3 sequence is CASSLAGLAGVYEQYF. CDR3 nucleotides: TGCGCCAGCAGCTTGGCAGGACTAGCGGGGGTCTACGAGCAGTACTTC.

This clonotype appeared a few times. The V and J genes are TRBV11-3 and TRBJ2-1; D is perhaps TRBD2 (6 bases). V lost 5 bases to trimming and J lost 12 bases, with 11 bases between them. Per germline, CDR1 SGHNT and CDR2 YENEEA. The CDR3 contains 11 residues. CDR3 region: CASSLGLGQFF. CDR3 DNA sequence: TGTGCCAGCAGCCTGGGACTGGGGCAGTTCTTC.

This clonotype was seen a handful of times. This sequence joins TRBV10-3 and TRBJ2-7; 9 nucleotides match TRBD2. J was trimmed by 4 bases and V by 10 bases; bases with no gene match: 8. Germline-derived CDR1 and CDR2 are ENHRY and SYGVKD. The CDR3 is 13 amino acids. The CDR3 is CATQTSGVYEQYF. CDR3 sequence (DNA): TGTGCCACACAGACTAGCGGAGTTTACGAGCAGTACTTC.

This clonotype came up a few times. The V gene is TRBV6-1, the J gene TRBJ2-7; possibly TRBD1 for D (6 bases). V was cut by 3 bases and J by 3 bases, with 9 bases left in between. Per the germline V gene, CDR1 is MNHNS and CDR2 is SASEGT. The CDR3 totals 13 residues. The CDR3 region has the DNA TGTGCCAGCAGTGACCAGACAGGCTACGAGCAGTACTTC. Its translation is CASSDQTGYEQYF.

The rearrangement uses TRBV6-2 or TRBV6-3 and TRBJ1-1, with D tentatively TRBD1 (6 bases). The CDR3 sequence is 17 residues long. The V gene's germline CDR1 is MNHEY and CDR2 SVGEGT. Trimming stripped 7 bases from V and 1 base from J, with 22 bases between. CDR3 coding DNA: TGTGCCAGCATCCCTGGGACATCCCCCCGCGAGAACACTGAAGCTTTCTTT. Translating it yields CASIPGTSPRENTEAFF.

The rearrangement uses TRBV12-3 or TRBV12-4 and TRBJ2-7, with 7 bases fitting TRBD1. The CDR3 extends over 16 amino acids. V gave up 6 bases and J gave up 2 bases; unmatched junction bases: 13. CDR3 nucleotide sequence: TGTGCCAGCAGCCTGACGCTGACAGGGCTACCCTACGAGCAGTACTTC. Its translation is CASSLTLTGLPYEQYF.

CDR3 sequence (DNA): TGTGCCAGCAGTGAATTCCAACAGCTGGGGGGCGAGCAGTACTTC. Its protein is CASSEFQQLGGEQYF. The chain couples TRBV25-1 to TRBJ2-7; D might be TRBD2 (6 bases). The germline V gene has CDR1 MGHDK and CDR2 SYGVNS. The V and J ends lost 1 base and 6 bases respectively, with 16 bases between them. This CDR3 contains 15 residues.

This clonotype was observed a handful of times. The V and J genes are TRBV3-1 and TRBJ2-1; D call uncertain. Germline values: CDR1 LGHDT, CDR2 YNNKEL (reference sequence). V dropped 0 bases and J dropped 12 bases, with 9 bases sitting between them. The length of the CDR3 is 12 residues. The CDR3 protein is CASSQDQVRQFF. As DNA, the CDR3 is TGTGCCAGCAGCCAAGATCAAGTGAGGCAGTTCTTC.

This clonotype was seen ten or more times. This sequence joins TRBV7-6 and TRBJ2-5; possibly TRBD1 or TRBD2 for D (5 bases each). The CDR3 consists of 16 residues. V was cut by 5 bases and J by 2 bases, with 18 bases left in between. Germline-derived CDR1 and CDR2 are SGHVS and FNYEAQ. CDR3 loop: CASSPRASRGQETQYF. CDR3 coding DNA: TGTGCCAGCAGCCCCAGGGCTAGCCGAGGTCAAGAGACCCAGTACTTC.

This clonotype was seen only a few times. The chain combines TRBV7-3 with TRBJ1-1, with 9 positions matching TRBD1. Germline V gene lookup returns CDR1 SGHTA and CDR2 FQGTGA. The CDR3 covers 14 residues. Trimming removed 5 bases from V and 6 bases from J; junction bases left unmatched: 7. CDR3 sequence reads: CASSMGTGRPEAFF. The CDR3 DNA is TGTGCCAGCAGCATGGGGACAGGGAGACCTGAAGCTTTCTTT.

V is TRBV6-2 or TRBV6-3 and J is TRBJ2-1; 14 nucleotides line up with TRBD2. The CDR3 contains 19 residues. V shed 5 bases and J 4 bases; nucleotides not matched to a gene: 13. CDR1 and CDR2 from the germline V gene are MNHEY and SVGEGT. The CDR3: CASSNWPGTSGSRYNEQFF. The CDR3 nucleotides are TGTGCCAGCAGTAATTGGCCCGGGACTAGCGGGAGTAGGTACAATGAGCAGTTCTTC.

The chain combines TRBV18 with TRBJ2-5; 7 nucleotides agree with TRBD1. The CDR3 loop spans 13 amino acids. The trim removed 8 bases at V and 4 bases at J, leaving 7 bases unmatched. Germline V gene sequence: CDR1 KGHSH, CDR2 LQKENI. The CDR3 nucleotides are TGTGCCAGCCACGGACAGGTTGGAGAGACCCAGTACTTC. It codes for CASHGQVGETQYF.

This clonotype turned up a few times. The chain is built from TRBV7-2 and TRBJ1-2, with a tentative D call TRBD1 (5 bases). The V end lost 5 bases, the J end lost 0 bases, and 16 bases lay between the germline ends. The CDR3 spans 16 residues. Germline CDR1 reads SGHTA; CDR2 reads FQGNSA. The CDR3 sequence: CASSPYVGGANYGYTF. In DNA form, the CDR3 reads TGTGCCAGCAGCCCTTACGTGGGGGGAGCTAACTATGGCTACACCTTC.

Ten or more counts support this clonotype. This chain connects TRBV7-6 to TRBJ2-7, with D possibly TRBD2 on 6 matching bases. The V gene's germline CDR1 is SGHVS and CDR2 FNYEAQ. The CDR3 spans 14 residues. V was trimmed by 1 base and J by 2 bases, leaving 9 bases between them. The CDR3 coding sequence is TGTGCCAGCAGCTTAGGTGGAGGGACCTACGAGCAGTACTTC. Protein sequence: CASSLGGGTYEQYF.

V is TRBV12-3 or TRBV12-4 and J is TRBJ2-3; 8 bases map to TRBD2. V was pared by 6 bases and J by 5 bases, with 4 bases of the junction left unmatched. CDR3 length equals 13 residues. The CDR3: CASSPAGVDTQYF. The CDR3 DNA sequence: TGTGCCAGCAGCCCAGCGGGGGTAGATACGCAGTATTTT.

V and J are TRBV7-9 and TRBJ2-3; no clear D. V lost 5 bases and J 3 bases, leaving 18 bases between the germline ends. CDR3 length: 16 amino acids. Germline V gene data show CDR1 as SEHNR and CDR2 as FQNEAQ (reference sequence). CDR3 sequence (DNA): TGTGCCAGCAGCCCCACGGAGTCCGCGAAGACAGATACGCAGTATTTT. This encodes CASSPTESAKTDTQYF. The whole variable domain, filled in from reference TRBV7-9 and TRBJ2-3, reads DTGVSQNPRHKITKRGQNVTFRCDPISEHNRLYWYRQTLGQGPEFLTYFQNEAQLEKSRLLSDRFSAERPKGSFSTLEIQRTEQGDSAMYLCASSPTESAKTDTQYFGPGTRLTVL.

This chain connects TRBV29-1 to TRBJ2-5; TRBD1 is a possible D gene (6 bases). Trimming left V 5 bases short and J 0 bases short, with 10 bases between. There are 13 residues in the CDR3. CDR1 is SQVTM and CDR2 is ANQGSEA in the germline V gene. The CDR3 nucleotides are TGCAGCGTTCGCAGGGGCCACCAAGAGACCCAGTACTTC. It is translated as CSVRRGHQETQYF. Variable domain in full (rest from reference TRBV29-1 and TRBJ2-5): SAVISQKPSRDICQRGTSLTIQCQVDSQVTMMFWYRQQPGQSLTLIATANQGSEATYESGFVIDKFPISRPNLTFSTLTVSNMSPEDSSIYLCSVRRGHQETQYFGPGTRLLVL.

This clonotype showed up just a few times. The genes are TRBV5-1 and TRBJ2-3; 16 nucleotides line up with TRBD2. J was trimmed by 4 bases and V by 4 bases; bases with no gene match: 0. Germline assignment: CDR1 SGHRS and CDR2 YFSETQ. The CDR3 has 15 amino acids. CDR3 nucleotide sequence: TGCGCCAGCAGCGGGACTAGCGGGAGGGCAGATACGCAGTATTTT. Amino acids: CASSGTSGRADTQYF.

The chain has TRBV20-1 and TRBJ1-2; 7 bases fit TRBD1. The germline CDR1 and CDR2 sequences are DFQATT and SNEGSKA (reference sequence). The trim removed 0 bases at V and 6 bases at J, leaving 4 bases unmatched. The CDR3 length is 13 residues. The CDR3 DNA is TGCAGTGCTAGAGAAAACAGGGGTCATGGCTACACCTTC. This sequence encodes CSARENRGHGYTF.

This chain links TRBV5-1 with TRBJ1-5; 9 nucleotides align to TRBD1. Trimming removed 5 bases from V and 4 bases from J; junction bases left unmatched: 4. Germline V gene data show CDR1 as SGHRS and CDR2 as YFSETQ. This CDR3 comprises 14 residues. CDR3 sequence (DNA): TGCGCCAGCAGGCCCGGGACAGGGAATCAGCCCCAGCATTTT. Amino acids: CASRPGTGNQPQHF.

The chain combines TRBV29-1 with TRBJ1-1; maybe TRBD1 (6 bases). The V and J ends lost 8 bases and 1 base respectively, with 14 bases between them. Germline V gene lookup returns CDR1 SQVTM and CDR2 ANQGSEA. CDR3 length: 13 amino acids. CDR3 protein: CSHRAGANTEAFF. CDR3 bases: TGCAGCCACCGGGCAGGGGCGAACACTGAAGCTTTCTTT.

This clonotype was recorded a few times. The J gene is TRBJ2-2, the V gene TRBV6-2 or TRBV6-3; no clear D gene. V lost 8 bases and J 4 bases, leaving 11 bases between the germline ends. This CDR3 region has 13 residues. Germline lookup yields CDR1 MNHEY and CDR2 SVGEGT. The CDR3 DNA follows: TGTGCCAGCGGTGGGCAGCTCACCGGGGAGCTGTTTTTT. Translated: CASGGQLTGELFF.

The rearrangement uses TRBV9 and TRBJ2-7; possibly TRBD2 for D (6 bases). Germline V CDR1 and CDR2: SGDLS, YYNGEE. V dropped 3 bases and J dropped 7 bases, with 20 bases sitting between them. The CDR3 is 15 residues long. CDR3 nucleotide sequence: TGTGCCAGCAGCGCGTTTGAGGGAGGCGGGCGGGAGCAGTACTTC. Amino acids: CASSAFEGGGREQYF.